The 24 T cell receptor beta chains below come from one sample, sequenced in a study of T-cell reconstitution after alpha-beta-depleted transplantation in children. During its preparation, the TCRbeta library received unique molecular identifiers. TCRdb analysed the PCR reads with MiXCR anew, one entry per CDR3 protein. The table lists 700,000 to 950,000 distinct CDR3 sequences, around 17% of them singletons, with roughly 5% in the top ten. The specimen was PBMCs, mostly from graft donor cells, collected 360 days after TCRalphabeta/CD19-depleted stem cell transplant. All receptors come from a male patient between 10 and 17 years old who had a stem cell transplant for acute lymphoblastic leukemia, so the T cells may come from the graft donor.

There are a few counts of this clonotype. The V call is TRBV30, the J call TRBJ1-1, with D possibly TRBD1 on 6 matching bases. With 2 bases removed from V and 12 bases from J, the gap between germline ends came to 16 bases. The CDR3 length is 12 residues. CDR1 and CDR2 (germline): GTSNPN, SVGIG (reference sequence). CDR3 loop: CAWSTQGRISFF. CDR3 in DNA: TGTGCCTGGAGTACTCAGGGGCGGATATCTTTCTTT.

Written as DNA, the CDR3 is TGCGCCAGCGGGTCGGACAGACCCACTGAAGCTTTCTTT. Its protein is CASGSDRPTEAFF. V and J are TRBV5-1 and TRBJ1-1; tentatively, D is TRBD1 (6 bases). The CDR3 is 13 amino acids. Trimming cost V 7 bases and J 4 bases, with 14 bases left between them. Germline lookup yields CDR1 SGHRS and CDR2 YFSETQ.

This chain links TRBV20-1 with TRBJ1-5; no reliable D call. The CDR3 extends over 15 amino acids. Trimming left V 0 bases short and J 0 bases short, with 9 bases between. Germline values: CDR1 DFQATT, CDR2 SNEGSKA (reference sequence). In nucleotides, the CDR3 is TGCAGTGCTAGAGATCAAGCCTATAGCAATCAGCCCCAGCATTTT. It is translated as CSARDQAYSNQPQHF.

The J gene is TRBJ2-3, the V gene TRBV15; TRBD2 might be the D (5 bases). The CDR3 runs to 13 residues. Germline assignment: CDR1 LNHNV and CDR2 YYDKDF (reference sequence). V was clipped by 1 base and J by 7 bases, with 9 bases between them. As DNA, the CDR3 is TGTGCCACCAGCAGAGTGCGGGCGAATACGCAGTATTTT. This codes for CATSRVRANTQYF.

The rearrangement joins TRBV18 to TRBJ1-6; TRBD1 aligns across 7 bases. V trimming: 6 bases; J trimming: 3 bases; junction bases outside the gene matches: 8. CDR1 is KGHSH and CDR2 is LQKENI in the germline V gene. The length of the CDR3 is 16 residues. This CDR3 is CASSRQGYDYNSPLHF. CDR3 sequence (DNA): TGTGCCAGCTCGCGACAGGGATACGACTATAATTCACCCCTCCACTTT.

This clonotype has more than one count but fewer than ten. The chain recombines TRBV4-1 with TRBJ2-5; 8 bases match TRBD1. Germline trimming cut 4 bases from V and 1 base from J; bases unmatched to any gene: 8. There are 16 residues in the CDR3. Germline loops: CDR1 MGHRA, CDR2 YSYEKL. The CDR3 bases are TGCGCCAGCAGCCTATCAGGGGGCGCCCTCCAAGAGACCCAGTACTTC. As protein: CASSLSGGALQETQYF.

About this clonotype itself: The junction and the germline gene differ at one end; a read error may be behind it. The J gene is TRBJ2-7, the V gene TRBV3-1; TRBD2 matches 12 bases. The CDR3 spans 15 residues. The germline CDR1 and CDR2 sequences are LGHDT and YNNKEL (reference sequence). The CDR3: CTSCSGTSGPYEQYF. CDR3 sequence (DNA): TGTACCAGCTGTTCCGGGACTAGCGGGCCCTACGAGCAGTACTTC.

This clonotype was seen ten or more times. This rearrangement joins TRBV12-3 or TRBV12-4 to TRBJ2-5; 8 nucleotides align to TRBD2. CDR3 length: 14 amino acids. V was pared by 6 bases and J by 1 base, with 4 bases of the junction left unmatched. CDR3 DNA: TGTGCCAGCAGCCGCACTAGCGGCCAAGAGACCCAGTACTTC. Amino acids: CASSRTSGQETQYF.

The chain joins TRBV20-1 to TRBJ1-5, with 7 bases lining up with TRBD1. V was clipped by 3 bases and J by 5 bases; unmatched bases: 7. This CDR3 has 14 residues. CDR1 is DFQATT and CDR2 is SNEGSKA in the germline V gene (reference sequence). CDR3 sequence: CSASYRQGDQPQHF. The CDR3 DNA is TGCAGTGCTAGTTACCGACAGGGTGATCAGCCCCAGCATTTT.

Only a few counts were recorded for this clonotype. This chain connects TRBV12-3 or TRBV12-4 to TRBJ2-5, with 8 bases matching TRBD2. The CDR3 runs to 13 residues. The V segment lost 6 bases and the J segment 5 bases; nucleotides outside the gene matches: 5. CDR3: CASRRLASETQYF. As DNA, the CDR3 is TGTGCCAGCAGGCGACTAGCGAGCGAGACCCAGTACTTC.

V and J are TRBV19 and TRBJ2-1, with a tentative D call TRBD2 (6 bases). Trimming removed 1 base at V and 4 bases at J, with 20 bases between. CDR3 size: 18 residues. Germline loops: CDR1 LNHDA, CDR2 SQIVND (reference sequence). CDR3 DNA sequence: TGTGCCAGTAGTATAGCCTTCGGGGGTAGTGGGGGGTACAATGAGCAGTTCTTC. Its translation: CASSIAFGGSGGYNEQFF.

This chain links TRBV7-2 with TRBJ2-7; 7 bases are shared with TRBD2. The germline CDR1 and CDR2 sequences are SGHTA and FQGNSA. V dropped 3 bases and J dropped 4; count of bases not matched to a gene: 9. The CDR3 loop spans 15 amino acids. CDR3 nucleotides: TGTGCCAGCAGCTTTAGGGGAGGGAAGATATACGAGCAGTACTTC. Translation: CASSFRGGKIYEQYF.

This chain connects TRBV7-9 to TRBJ2-7; 7 bases are shared with TRBD1. CDR3 length: 16 amino acids. The germline gives CDR1 SEHNR, CDR2 FQNEAQ (reference sequence). Trimming cost V 8 bases and J 0 bases; bases outside gene matches: 13. The CDR3 is CASLYWTGASSYEQYF. In DNA, the CDR3 is TGTGCCAGCTTATATTGGACAGGAGCCAGCTCCTACGAGCAGTACTTC.

This clonotype showed up just a few times. The CDR3 DNA sequence: TGCGCCAGCAGTTTGACGGGTATCTATGGCTACACCTTC. Residues: CASSLTGIYGYTF. The V and J genes are TRBV5-1 and TRBJ1-2; D gene unclear. The CDR3 totals 13 residues. Trimming cost V 5 bases and J 4 bases, with 12 bases left between them. CDR1 SGHRS and CDR2 YFSETQ come from the germline V gene.

The rearrangement links TRBV5-1 to TRBJ1-1; D is uncertain. CDR1 is SGHRS and CDR2 is YFSETQ in the germline V gene. V was pared by 3 bases and J by 1 base, with 16 bases between. The CDR3 sequence is 16 residues long. CDR3 nucleotides: TGCGCCAGCAGCTATTCAGTCGGGGTGAGGAACACTGAAGCTTTCTTT. Encoded protein: CASSYSVGVRNTEAFF.

The rearrangement joins TRBV7-8 to TRBJ2-3, with TRBD1 identical over 7 bases. V lost 6 bases to trimming and J lost 3 bases; unmatched junction nucleotides: 9. Germline V gives CDR1 SGHVS, CDR2 FQNEAQ. This CDR3 comprises 15 residues. The CDR3 region is CASSWGTVKTDTQYF. DNA for the CDR3: TGTGCCAGCAGTTGGGGGACAGTTAAGACAGATACGCAGTATTTT.

The J gene is TRBJ2-3, the V gene TRBV7-3, with D uncertain. Germline lookup yields CDR1 SGHTA and CDR2 FQGTGA. The V end was cut by 1 base, the J end by 4 bases, with 6 bases between. The CDR3 totals 13 residues. This CDR3 reads CASSLRVADTQYF. The CDR3 nucleotides read TGTGCCAGCAGCTTAAGGGTCGCAGATACGCAGTATTTT.

Only a few counts were recorded for this clonotype. This rearrangement joins TRBV4-1 to TRBJ2-7, with TRBD2 matching 8 bases. This CDR3 is 14 amino acids long. Trimming at V came to 1 base and at J to 6 bases, leaving 5 bases not matched to a gene. Germline CDR1 MGHRA, CDR2 YSYEKL. CDR3 residues: CASSQGGTSGEQYF. DNA for the CDR3: TGCGCCAGCAGCCAAGGAGGAACTAGCGGCGAGCAGTACTTC.

This clonotype was counted many times. The chain uses TRBV6-5 and TRBJ2-5; 7 bases are a match to TRBD1. The V gene end was trimmed by 2 bases and the J gene end by 5 bases; junction bases not matched to a gene: 5. The CDR3 runs to 14 residues. Germline values: CDR1 MNHEY, CDR2 SVGAGI. The CDR3 reads CASSYRGGTETQYF. Written as DNA, the CDR3 is TGTGCCAGCAGTTACAGAGGGGGCACGGAGACCCAGTACTTC.

The chain has TRBV4-1 and TRBJ1-5, with D unclear. From germline, CDR1 is MGHRA and CDR2 YSYEKL. The CDR3 is 17 residues long. V was trimmed by 0 bases and J by 3 bases, leaving 15 bases between them. Written as DNA, the CDR3 is TGCGCCAGCAGCCAAGATCGGTCAGGAGGGCTCAATCAGCCCCAGCATTTT. The encoded protein is CASSQDRSGGLNQPQHF.

This clonotype was seen only a few times. The chain uses TRBV5-1 and TRBJ2-7; D is perhaps TRBD2 (7 bases). CDR1 is SGHRS and CDR2 is YFSETQ in the germline V gene. V was shortened by 0 bases and J by 7 bases, with 35 bases between the two germline ends. The CDR3 is 21 amino acids. The CDR3 region has the DNA TGCGCCAGCAGCTTGGACGGCCGGACAATCCTAGGGGGGGGTCGTCTGAGGGAGCAGTACTTC. Protein: CASSLDGRTILGGGRLREQYF. Supplemented by reference TRBV5-1 and TRBJ2-7, the full variable domain reads KAGVTQTPRYLIKTRGQQVTLSCSPISGHRSVSWYQQTPGQGLQFLFEYFSETQRNKGNFPGRFSGRQFSNSRSEMNVSTLELGDSALYLCASSLDGRTILGGGRLREQYFGPGTRLTVT.

This clonotype was detected once. The chain's CDR3 is CASSLGVGAAYEQYF. The CDR3 nucleotides are TGTGCCAGCAGCTTAGGGGTCGGGGCCGCCTACGAGCAGTACTTC. The chain joins TRBV7-9 to TRBJ2-7; D is perhaps TRBD1 or TRBD2 (5 bases each). The germline V gene has CDR1 SEHNR and CDR2 FQNEAQ (reference sequence). The CDR3 runs 15 residues. The ends were cut back, 1 base at V and 2 bases at J, with 12 bases in the middle.

This clonotype was counted many times. The chain uses TRBV5-5 and TRBJ2-3, with TRBD2 matching over 10 bases. There are 16 residues in the CDR3. Germline values: CDR1 SGHKS, CDR2 YYEKEE (reference sequence). The J segment lost 2 bases and the V segment lost 4 bases, leaving 7 bases of the junction unmatched. The CDR3 loop reads CASSPGLAAYTDTQYF. The CDR3 nucleotides are TGTGCCAGCAGCCCCGGACTAGCGGCTTACACAGATACGCAGTATTTT. The whole variable domain, filled in from reference TRBV5-5 and TRBJ2-3, reads DAGVTQSPTHLIKTRGQQVTLRCSPISGHKSVSWYQQVLGQGPQFIFQYYEKEERGRGNFPDRFSARQFPNYSSELNVNALLLGDSALYLCASSPGLAAYTDTQYFGPGTRLTVL.

This clonotype has a handful of counts. In nucleotides, the CDR3 is TGTGCCAGCAGTCGGCAGCGGGAGGTTTGGGAGACCCAGTACTTC. This translates into CASSRQREVWETQYF. V is TRBV7-2 and J is TRBJ2-5; TRBD2 aligns across 9 bases. CDR1 SGHTA and CDR2 FQGNSA come from the germline V gene. The CDR3 spans 15 residues. J was trimmed by 5 bases and V by 6 bases; bases with no gene match: 10.